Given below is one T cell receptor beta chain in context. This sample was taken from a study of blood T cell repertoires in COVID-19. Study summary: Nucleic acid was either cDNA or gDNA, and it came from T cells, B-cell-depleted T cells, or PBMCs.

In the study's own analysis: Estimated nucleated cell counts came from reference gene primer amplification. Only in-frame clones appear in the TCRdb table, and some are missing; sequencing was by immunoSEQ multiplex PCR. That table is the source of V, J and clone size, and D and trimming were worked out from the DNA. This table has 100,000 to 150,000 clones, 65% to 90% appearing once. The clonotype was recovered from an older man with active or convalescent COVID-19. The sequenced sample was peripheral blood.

The CDR3 DNA follows: TGTGCCAGCAGCCTCGGACAGGGGGGCTCCTACGAGCAGTACTTC. This translates into CASSLGQGGSYEQYF. The rearrangement links TRBV9 to TRBJ2-7; TRBD1 agrees at 10 bases. With V trimmed by 4 bases and J by 0 bases, 4 bases remained unmatched. Germline lookup yields CDR1 SGDLS and CDR2 YYNGEE. This CDR3 is 15 amino acids long.